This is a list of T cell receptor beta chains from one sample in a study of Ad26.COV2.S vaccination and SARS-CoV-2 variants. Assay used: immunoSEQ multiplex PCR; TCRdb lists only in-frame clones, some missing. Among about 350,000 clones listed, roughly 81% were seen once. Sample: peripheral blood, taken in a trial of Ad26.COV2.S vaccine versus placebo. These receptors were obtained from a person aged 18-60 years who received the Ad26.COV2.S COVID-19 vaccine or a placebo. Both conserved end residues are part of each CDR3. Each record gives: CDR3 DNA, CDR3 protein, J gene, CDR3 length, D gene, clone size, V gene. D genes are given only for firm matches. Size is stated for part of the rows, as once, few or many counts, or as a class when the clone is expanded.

TGTGCCAGCAGCCCACAACATAGGGCGAACACTGAAGCTTTCTTT	CASSPQHRANTEAFF	TRBJ1-1	15	-	-	TRBV7-8
TGTGCCACCAGTGATTTTTTGGGACAGGAAGAGACCCAGTACTTC	CATSDFLGQEETQYF	TRBJ2-5	15	TRBD1	-	TRBV24-1
TGTGCCAGCTCCGGGGCTTTAACTAGCGGGAATGAGAATGAGCAGTTCTTC	CASSGALTSGNENEQFF	TRBJ2-1	17	TRBD2	few	TRBV27
TGTGCCAGCCTTGGACAGGGGGTGGGTTCACCCCTCCACTTT	CASLGQGVGSPLHF	TRBJ1-6	14	TRBD1	-	TRBV2
TGTGCCAGCAGCTTGGGGACCCATTATGGCTACACCTTC	CASSLGTHYGYTF	TRBJ1-2	13	-	once	TRBV5-4
TGCGCCTCTGTGGGTCCTCATGGCTACACCTTC	CASVGPHGYTF	TRBJ1-2	11	-	-	TRBV4-1
TGTGCCAGCAGTTTACCCGGGACAGGGGGTGAAAAACTGTTTTTT	CASSLPGTGGEKLFF	TRBJ1-4	15	TRBD1	-	TRBV28
TGTGCCAGCAACCCATTCGTAGGGGCCGGATACGAGCAGTACTTC	CASNPFVGAGYEQYF	TRBJ2-7	15	-	-	TRBV6-5
TGTGCCAGTAGTCCCTGGCAGGGAGCTAACTATGGCTACACCTTC	CASSPWQGANYGYTF	TRBJ1-2	15	-	-	TRBV19
TGTGCCTGGACCGGGGACCTGAACACTGAAGCTTTCTTT	CAWTGDLNTEAFF	TRBJ1-1	13	-	-	TRBV30
TGTGCCAGTAGTATAGTAATGCCAAACCGGGACACCAATGAAAAACTGTTTTTT	CASSIVMPNRDTNEKLFF	TRBJ1-4	18	-	-	TRBV19
TGCGCCAGCAGCTCAACTAGCGGGAGTACGAATGAGCAGTTCTTC	CASSSTSGSTNEQFF	TRBJ2-1	15	TRBD2	-	TRBV5-1
TGTGCCAGCAGCCGACTAGCGAGCACAGATACGCAGTATTTT	CASSRLASTDTQYF	TRBJ2-3	14	TRBD2	-	TRBV5-4
TGCGCCAGCAGCCAAGATCCCAGGGCTGGAAACACCATATATTTT	CASSQDPRAGNTIYF	TRBJ1-3	15	-	-	TRBV4-3
TGTGCCAGCAGCTCTCGGAACAGGGGAGGGAATTCACCCCTCCACTTT	CASSSRNRGGNSPLHF	TRBJ1-6	16	TRBD1	-	TRBV7-8
TGTGCCAGCTCACCAGCGAGAACGAACACTGAAGCTTTCTTT	CASSPARTNTEAFF	TRBJ1-1	14	-	-	TRBV18
TGTGCCAGCAGTTTACGTCTTTTACGGGGGACAGGGTATCGGGAGGAGTTAGGCGAGCAGTACTTC	CASSLRLLRGTGYREELGEQYF	TRBJ2-7	22	TRBD1	-	TRBV28
TGTGCCATCCTTAATGAGACTAGCGGGAGGGCCTATGCGGCAGATACGCAGTATTTT	CAILNETSGRAYAADTQYF	TRBJ2-3	19	TRBD2	-	TRBV7-9
TGTGCCAGCAGCGCAGAGGTGGCGGGGAAAAATCACGAGCAGTACTTC	CASSAEVAGKNHEQYF	TRBJ2-7	16	-	-	TRBV7-9
TGTGCCTGGGAGGACAGGGGGAAGCGTGGCTACACCTTC	CAWEDRGKRGYTF	TRBJ1-2	13	TRBD1	-	TRBV30
TGCGCCAGCAGTGATCCAAATAGGGGAGGCTACACCTTC	CASSDPNRGGYTF	TRBJ1-2	13	-	-	TRBV10-2
TGCAGCGTTGAGGGGGTACTATACGAGCAGTACTTC	CSVEGVLYEQYF	TRBJ2-7	12	-	-	TRBV29-1
TGCGCCAGCAGTGCCAGGGGCGCCTACGAGCAGTACTTC	CASSARGAYEQYF	TRBJ2-7	13	-	-	TRBV10-1
TGTGCCAGCAGTTTCTCGGGGGGTTCGATATGGGATACGCAGTATTTT	CASSFSGGSIWDTQYF	TRBJ2-3	16	TRBD2	-	TRBV25-1
TGTGCCAGCAGTTACAAACAGGGGGGCTTTGAAGCTTTCTTT	CASSYKQGGFEAFF	TRBJ1-1	14	TRBD1	-	TRBV27
TGTGCCAGCAGCAAAATAGCGGGGTTTCAAGAGACCCAGTACTTC	CASSKIAGFQETQYF	TRBJ2-5	15	TRBD2	-	TRBV7-2
TGTGCCAGCTCACCACCGGGAGGTCCACGTGAGCAGTTCTTC	CASSPPGGPREQFF	TRBJ2-1	14	-	-	TRBV18
TGTGCCAGCACCACGGACACAATCTCTGGAAACACCATATATTTT	CASTTDTISGNTIYF	TRBJ1-3	15	-	-	TRBV2
TGTGCCCCGCGGGGACAGGGTAATAATGGTTCTGGGGCCAACGTCCTGACTTTC	CAPRGQGNNGSGANVLTF	TRBJ2-6	18	TRBD1	-	TRBV9
TGTGCCAGCAGTTTGGTCAGTCTCCATAGCAATCAGCCCCAGCATTTT	CASSLVSLHSNQPQHF	TRBJ1-5	16	-	-	TRBV27
TGCGCCAGCAGCTTGGAAGGGGCACGGGGAGTGGCGGACATTCAGTACTTC	CASSLEGARGVADIQYF	TRBJ2-4	17	-	-	TRBV5-1
TGTGCCAGCTCACCTAATGCGGGGAACCTCAATTCACCCCTCCACTTT	CASSPNAGNLNSPLHF	TRBJ1-6	16	-	-	TRBV18
TGTGCCAGCTCACGTGACAGGGCCCAAGGGGAGCAGTACTTC	CASSRDRAQGEQYF	TRBJ2-7	14	TRBD1	-	TRBV18
TGCGCCAGCACCAACTCTGTGAGGGGGCCTTGGAACACTGAAGCTTTCTTT	CASTNSVRGPWNTEAFF	TRBJ1-1	17	TRBD1	-	TRBV5-1
TGTGCCAGCAGTCGGGATTCTGCAACTAATGAAAAACTGTTTTTT	CASSRDSATNEKLFF	TRBJ1-4	15	-	-	TRBV2
TGTGCCAGCAGCCAAAATACAGGGGTTAGATCCTACAATGAGCAGTTCTTC	CASSQNTGVRSYNEQFF	TRBJ2-1	17	TRBD1	-	TRBV3-1/TRBV3-2
TGTGCCAGCAGCTTTAGACCGGGACAGGGACCTACCGGGGAGCTGTTTTTT	CASSFRPGQGPTGELFF	TRBJ2-2	17	TRBD1	-	TRBV11-2
TGTGCCAGCAGGGAAGAGGGACTAGCGGGGGGGCTGTACAATGAGCAGTTCTTC	CASREEGLAGGLYNEQFF	TRBJ2-1	18	TRBD2	-	TRBV13
TGTGCCAGCAGTTTTGGAGGGGCCGCTACCTCCTACGAGCAGTACTTC	CASSFGGAATSYEQYF	TRBJ2-7	16	-	many	TRBV28
TGTGCCAGCAGCTCGCCAGGGGGATCCAACTATGGCTACACCTTC	CASSSPGGSNYGYTF	TRBJ1-2	15	TRBD1	-	TRBV7-2
TGCGCCAGCAGTTGGGACCGGGTTGGAAACACCATATATTTT	CASSWDRVGNTIYF	TRBJ1-3	14	-	-	TRBV4-3
TGTGCCAGCAGCTTAGGACAGGCGGGAAACACCATATATTTT	CASSLGQAGNTIYF	TRBJ1-3	14	TRBD1	-	TRBV5-6
TGTGCCAGCAGTGAATTCATGGATACGCAGTATTTT	CASSEFMDTQYF	TRBJ2-3	12	-	-	TRBV6-1
TGCGCCAGCAGCCAAGTCTACAACTCCTACGAGCAGTACTTC	CASSQVYNSYEQYF	TRBJ2-7	14	-	-	TRBV4-3
TGTGCCACCAGTGATTTGACGGGTAGCGGGAGGGAAACAGATACGCAGTATTTT	CATSDLTGSGRETDTQYF	TRBJ2-3	18	TRBD2	-	TRBV24-1
TGTGCCAGCTCACCCGCCCAGGGGGCAGGAACTGAAGCTTTCTTT	CASSPAQGAGTEAFF	TRBJ1-1	15	TRBD1	-	TRBV18
TGCGCCAGCAGCTTGAACGTTGGGACTAGCAGTTACAATGAGCAGTTCTTC	CASSLNVGTSSYNEQFF	TRBJ2-1	17	TRBD2	-	TRBV5-1
TGTGCCAGCAGCCCACCTCCCGCAATTTTTGTTAATTCACCCCTCCACTTT	CASSPPPAIFVNSPLHF	TRBJ1-6	17	-	-	TRBV6-2/TRBV6-3
TGTGCCAGCAGCCAAGATCGAGACTACGTAGGATTTCAAGAGACCCAGTACTTC	CASSQDRDYVGFQETQYF	TRBJ2-5	18	-	-	TRBV3-1/TRBV3-2
TGTGCCAGCAGGTCGGGGTTCGGCTACACCTTC	CASRSGFGYTF	TRBJ1-2	11	-	few	TRBV6-5
TGTGCCAGCAGCCGGAATCGAGCGACTAGCGGGGCGTACGAGCAGTACTTC	CASSRNRATSGAYEQYF	TRBJ2-7	17	TRBD2	-	TRBV27
TGCGCCAGCAGCTTGGGTTCCAACACCGGGGAGCTGTTTTTT	CASSLGSNTGELFF	TRBJ2-2	14	-	once	TRBV5-1
TGTGCCAGTAGTATCTGGGAGGGGGGCAGAGATACGCAGTATTTT	CASSIWEGGRDTQYF	TRBJ2-3	15	-	-	TRBV19